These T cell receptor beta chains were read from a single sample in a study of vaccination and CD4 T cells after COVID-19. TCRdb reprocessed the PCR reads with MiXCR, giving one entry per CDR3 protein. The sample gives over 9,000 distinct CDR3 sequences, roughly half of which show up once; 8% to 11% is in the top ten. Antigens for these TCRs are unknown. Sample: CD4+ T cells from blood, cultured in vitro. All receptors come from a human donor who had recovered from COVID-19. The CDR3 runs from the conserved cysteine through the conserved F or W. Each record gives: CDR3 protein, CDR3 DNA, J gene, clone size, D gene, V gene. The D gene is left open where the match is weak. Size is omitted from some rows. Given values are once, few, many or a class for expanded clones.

CDR3 protein: CASSRNSPGSGYGYTF
CDR3 DNA: TGTGCCAGCAGCCGAAACAGCCCGGGATCAGGCTATGGCTACACCTTC
J gene: TRBJ1-2
clone size: -
D gene: -
V gene: TRBV7-9

CDR3 protein: CATSESGLGQETQYF
CDR3 DNA: TGTGCCACCAGTGAATCGGGACTTGGACAAGAGACCCAGTACTTC
J gene: TRBJ2-5
clone size: -
D gene: -
V gene: TRBV24-1

CDR3 protein: CASSGTESYEQYF
CDR3 DNA: TGTGCCAGCAGCGGGACAGAAAGTTACGAGCAGTACTTC
J gene: TRBJ2-7
clone size: -
D gene: TRBD1
V gene: TRBV5-6

CDR3 protein: CASSRTPDYQNTGELFF
CDR3 DNA: TGTGCCAGCAGCCGCACGCCTGACTACCAGAACACCGGGGAGCTGTTTTTT
J gene: TRBJ2-2
clone size: -
D gene: -
V gene: TRBV27

CDR3 protein: CSARRREREGVTDTQYF
CDR3 DNA: TGCAGTGCTAGAAGGCGGGAACGGGAGGGTGTCACAGATACGCAGTATTTT
J gene: TRBJ2-3
clone size: -
D gene: TRBD2
V gene: TRBV20-1

CDR3 protein: CASSQGTGGNGYTF
CDR3 DNA: TGTGCCAGCAGCCAAGGGACAGGGGGTAATGGCTACACCTTC
J gene: TRBJ1-2
clone size: -
D gene: TRBD1
V gene: TRBV7-9

CDR3 protein: CASSYSTRDRTLVLNQPQHF
CDR3 DNA: TGTGCCAGCAGTTACTCGACCCGGGACAGAACCCTAGTACTCAATCAGCCCCAGCATTTT
J gene: TRBJ1-5
clone size: few
D gene: TRBD1
V gene: TRBV6-5

CDR3 protein: CASSTGQENTEAFF
CDR3 DNA: TGTGCCAGCAGCACCGGACAGGAGAACACTGAAGCTTTCTTT
J gene: TRBJ1-1
clone size: -
D gene: TRBD1
V gene: TRBV7-9

CDR3 protein: CASSEASSGETQYF
CDR3 DNA: TGCGCCAGCAGTGAGGCCAGTTCGGGGGAGACCCAGTACTTC
J gene: TRBJ2-5
clone size: large
D gene: -
V gene: TRBV10-1

CDR3 protein: CSASRQGNEQYF
CDR3 DNA: TGCAGTGCTAGTCGGCAGGGGAACGAGCAGTACTTC
J gene: TRBJ2-7
clone size: -
D gene: -
V gene: TRBV20-1

CDR3 protein: CASSGRAQPQHF
CDR3 DNA: TGTGCCAGCAGTGGAAGGGCTCAGCCCCAGCATTTT
J gene: TRBJ1-5
clone size: few
D gene: -
V gene: TRBV2

CDR3 protein: CSANAGGSYNEQFF
CDR3 DNA: TGCAGTGCCAACGCGGGAGGATCCTACAATGAGCAGTTCTTC
J gene: TRBJ2-1
clone size: few
D gene: TRBD2
V gene: TRBV20-1

CDR3 protein: CAISVGEVQPQHF
CDR3 DNA: TGTGCCATCAGTGTAGGGGAGGTTCAGCCCCAGCATTTT
J gene: TRBJ1-5
clone size: once
D gene: -
V gene: TRBV10-3

CDR3 protein: CSARAGAGNEQYF
CDR3 DNA: TGCAGTGCTAGGGCTGGGGCTGGGAACGAGCAGTACTTC
J gene: TRBJ2-7
clone size: -
D gene: -
V gene: TRBV20-1

CDR3 protein: CSAQQGARETQYF
CDR3 DNA: TGCAGTGCTCAACAGGGGGCGCGAGAGACCCAGTACTTC
J gene: TRBJ2-5
clone size: -
D gene: TRBD1
V gene: TRBV20-1

CDR3 protein: CASRDLGPGELFF
CDR3 DNA: TGCGCCAGCAGGGACCTCGGCCCCGGGGAGCTGTTTTTT
J gene: TRBJ2-2
clone size: -
D gene: -
V gene: TRBV4-1

CDR3 protein: CASRKRVGLAGATSTDTQYF
CDR3 DNA: TGCGCCAGCAGAAAAAGAGTGGGACTAGCGGGAGCAACTAGCACAGATACGCAGTATTTT
J gene: TRBJ2-3
clone size: few
D gene: TRBD2
V gene: TRBV10-1

CDR3 protein: CSVEIQQETQYF
CDR3 DNA: TGCAGCGTTGAGATCCAACAAGAGACCCAGTACTTC
J gene: TRBJ2-5
clone size: -
D gene: -
V gene: TRBV29-1

CDR3 protein: CASSFEIWYGYTF
CDR3 DNA: TGTGCCAGCAGTTTCGAAATATGGTATGGCTACACCTTC
J gene: TRBJ1-2
clone size: -
D gene: -
V gene: TRBV28

CDR3 protein: CASSESKAGRSGYTF
CDR3 DNA: TGCGCCAGCAGTGAGTCGAAGGCTGGGAGGTCGGGCTACACCTTC
J gene: TRBJ1-2
clone size: few
D gene: -
V gene: TRBV10-1

CDR3 protein: CSARADSRRPQYF
CDR3 DNA: TGCAGTGCTAGAGCAGACAGCCGTAGGCCCCAGTACTTC
J gene: TRBJ2-5
clone size: few
D gene: -
V gene: TRBV20-1

CDR3 protein: CASSPRGRGGGYTF
CDR3 DNA: TGTGCCAGCAGTCCAAGGGGGCGTGGGGGAGGCTACACCTTC
J gene: TRBJ1-2
clone size: -
D gene: TRBD1
V gene: TRBV28

CDR3 protein: CSAREVPGSFF
CDR3 DNA: TGCAGTGCTAGAGAGGTCCCAGGGAGTTTCTTT
J gene: TRBJ1-1
clone size: -
D gene: -
V gene: TRBV20-1

CDR3 protein: CSARARSALAGEYNEQFF
CDR3 DNA: TGCAGTGCTAGAGCCAGATCTGCGTTAGCGGGGGAGTACAATGAGCAGTTCTTC
J gene: TRBJ2-1
clone size: -
D gene: TRBD2
V gene: TRBV20-1

CDR3 protein: CASRPFENSPLHF
CDR3 DNA: TGTGCCAGCAGACCTTTCGAAAATTCACCCCTCCACTTT
J gene: TRBJ1-6
clone size: -
D gene: -
V gene: TRBV2

CDR3 protein: CALAGRTSSYEQYF
CDR3 DNA: TGTGCCCTTGCGGGGAGGACCTCCTCTTACGAGCAGTACTTC
J gene: TRBJ2-7
clone size: few
D gene: -
V gene: TRBV7-3

CDR3 protein: CSASPLAESYNEQFF
CDR3 DNA: TGCAGTGCTAGTCCTTTGGCGGAATCCTACAATGAGCAGTTCTTC
J gene: TRBJ2-1
clone size: once
D gene: -
V gene: TRBV20-1

CDR3 protein: CASSYGYRGISPLHF
CDR3 DNA: TGTGCCAGCAGTTACGGTTACAGGGGCATCTCACCCCTCCACTTT
J gene: TRBJ1-6
clone size: -
D gene: TRBD1
V gene: TRBV6-5

CDR3 protein: CAWSVGYSGGWETQYF
CDR3 DNA: TGTGCCTGGAGTGTAGGTTACTCGGGGGGCTGGGAGACCCAGTACTTC
J gene: TRBJ2-5
clone size: once
D gene: -
V gene: TRBV30

CDR3 protein: CASSGGRASYIGYTF
CDR3 DNA: TGTGCCAGCAGTGGGGGGCGAGCCTCATACATCGGCTACACCTTC
J gene: TRBJ1-2
clone size: -
D gene: -
V gene: TRBV25-1

CDR3 protein: CASSYSGRSTDTQYF
CDR3 DNA: TGTGCCAGCAGTTACTCTGGGAGAAGCACAGATACGCAGTATTTT
J gene: TRBJ2-3
clone size: -
D gene: -
V gene: TRBV6-2/TRBV6-3

CDR3 protein: CATSDFKGVGYNEQFF
CDR3 DNA: TGTGCCACCAGTGATTTTAAGGGTGTTGGATACAATGAGCAGTTCTTC
J gene: TRBJ2-1
clone size: -
D gene: -
V gene: TRBV24-1

CDR3 protein: CASSEAENSPLHF
CDR3 DNA: TGTGCCAGCAGTGAAGCGGAGAATTCACCCCTCCACTTT
J gene: TRBJ1-6
clone size: few
D gene: -
V gene: TRBV2

CDR3 protein: CATSNGRGSQYF
CDR3 DNA: TGTGCCACCTCGAACGGTCGCGGGAGCCAGTACTTC
J gene: TRBJ2-5
clone size: -
D gene: TRBD2
V gene: TRBV19

CDR3 protein: CASRPDTLASGYTF
CDR3 DNA: TGTGCCAGCAGACCGGACACCCTAGCGTCGGGCTACACCTTC
J gene: TRBJ1-2
clone size: -
D gene: -
V gene: TRBV7-9

CDR3 protein: CASSLMSRPNEQFF
CDR3 DNA: TGTGCCAGCAGCTTGATGAGTAGACCCAATGAGCAGTTCTTC
J gene: TRBJ2-1
clone size: -
D gene: -
V gene: TRBV5-5

CDR3 protein: CASMAATNYGYTF
CDR3 DNA: TGTGCCAGCATGGCGGCTACTAACTATGGCTACACCTTC
J gene: TRBJ1-2
clone size: -
D gene: -
V gene: TRBV6-1

CDR3 protein: CASEDRADTQYF
CDR3 DNA: TGCGCCAGCGAGGATCGGGCAGATACGCAGTATTTT
J gene: TRBJ2-3
clone size: -
D gene: -
V gene: TRBV10-2

CDR3 protein: CASSLPKGAGYYEQYF
CDR3 DNA: TGTGCCAGCAGCTTACCTAAGGGGGCAGGTTACTACGAGCAGTACTTC
J gene: TRBJ2-7
clone size: -
D gene: TRBD1
V gene: TRBV7-2

CDR3 protein: CSAREYREETQYF
CDR3 DNA: TGCAGTGCTAGAGAATACAGGGAAGAGACCCAGTACTTC
J gene: TRBJ2-5
clone size: once
D gene: -
V gene: TRBV20-1

CDR3 protein: CSAAETSGSTDTQYF
CDR3 DNA: TGCAGTGCCGCCGAAACTAGCGGTAGCACAGATACGCAGTATTTT
J gene: TRBJ2-3
clone size: -
D gene: TRBD2
V gene: TRBV20-1